The entry below describes one TCR beta chain. Its matching antigen is unknown. Deletions cut 0 bases from V and 6 bases from J, with 17 bases between. The germline V gene has CDR1 MNHEY and CDR2 SVGAGI. CDR3 length: 16 amino acids. Data came from immunoSEQ multiplex PCR; TCRdb stores just in-frame clones and leaves some out. The top ten hold approximately 1.5% of the sample, which has over a million clones, approximately 70% seen once. The sample belongs to a study of shared clonotypes between healthy human individuals. Study-level background: Donors consisted of two women and three men between 18 and 49. For every donor, three CD4 naive, three CD4 memory, two CD8 naive and one CD8 memory plates were used.

Study findings and constraints: It was the non-shared clonotypes that had lower generation probabilities than clonotypes shared by all four donors. An expected dependence of interdonor clonotype sharing on sequencing depth was noted.

Sequenced: memory CD4+ T cells sorted from blood. The subset is: CD45RA-negative fraction. The sequence was collected from a man between 18 and 29 years old in good health. This chain links TRBV6-5 with TRBJ2-5, with D possibly being TRBD1 (6 bases). CDR3 sequence (DNA): TGTGCCAGCAGTTACTCAGGGGACACAGGATTAAAGACCCAGTACTTC. It translates to CASSYSGDTGLKTQYF.